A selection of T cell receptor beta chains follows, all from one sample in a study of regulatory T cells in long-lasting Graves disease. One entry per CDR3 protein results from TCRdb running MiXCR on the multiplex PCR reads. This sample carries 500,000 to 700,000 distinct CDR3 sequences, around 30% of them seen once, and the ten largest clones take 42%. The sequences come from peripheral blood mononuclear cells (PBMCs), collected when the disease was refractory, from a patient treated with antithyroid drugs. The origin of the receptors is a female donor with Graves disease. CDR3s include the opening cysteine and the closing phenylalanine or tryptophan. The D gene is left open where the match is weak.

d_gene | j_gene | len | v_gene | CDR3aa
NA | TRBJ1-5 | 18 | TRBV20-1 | CSARTGVQGAYSNQPQHF
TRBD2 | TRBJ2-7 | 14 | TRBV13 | CASSFTSGRYEQYF
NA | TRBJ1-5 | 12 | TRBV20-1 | CSARDRGQPQHF
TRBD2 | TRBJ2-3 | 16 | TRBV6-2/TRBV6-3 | CASSDGLAGALDTQYF
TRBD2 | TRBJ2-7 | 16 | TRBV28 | CASSRPGLAGFYEQYF
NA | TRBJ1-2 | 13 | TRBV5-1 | CASSATGNSGYTF
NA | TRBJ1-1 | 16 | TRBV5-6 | CASSYPPFPGGTEAFF
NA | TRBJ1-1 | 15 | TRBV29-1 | CSVEDRDQSNTEAFF
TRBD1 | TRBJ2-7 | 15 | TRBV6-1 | CASRGSGQGPYEQYF
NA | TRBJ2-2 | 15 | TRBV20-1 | CSARDSGTNTGELFF
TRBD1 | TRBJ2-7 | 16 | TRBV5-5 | CASSLELGTGGYEQYF
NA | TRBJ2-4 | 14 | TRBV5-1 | CASSPAAGKNIQYF
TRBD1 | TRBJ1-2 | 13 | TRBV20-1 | CSALTGTVYGYTF
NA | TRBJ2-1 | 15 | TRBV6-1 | CASSQRTPGSYEQFF
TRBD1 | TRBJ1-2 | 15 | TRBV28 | CASSGTGLEHYGYTF
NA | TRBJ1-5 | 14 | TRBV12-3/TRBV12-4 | CASSPNRVDQPQHF
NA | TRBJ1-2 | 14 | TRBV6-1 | CASSWTKGHYGYTF
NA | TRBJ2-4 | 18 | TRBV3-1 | CASAHTRDGLIAKNIQYF
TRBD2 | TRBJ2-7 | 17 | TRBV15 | CATSRGGTSGSLVEQYF
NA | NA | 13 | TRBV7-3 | CASSLRPRDEQYF
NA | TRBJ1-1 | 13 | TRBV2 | CASSADPAPEAFF
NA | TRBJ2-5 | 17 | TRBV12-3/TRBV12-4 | CASSQERGGVLQETQYF
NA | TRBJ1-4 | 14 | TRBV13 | CASSLQGSNEKLFF
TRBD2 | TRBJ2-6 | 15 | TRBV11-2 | CASSPAGVGANVLTF
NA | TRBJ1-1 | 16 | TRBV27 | CASSLWTGALNTEAFF
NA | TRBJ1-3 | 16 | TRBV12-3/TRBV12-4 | CASSFVRGASGNTIYF
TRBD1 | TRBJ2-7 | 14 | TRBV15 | CATSRDEQGYEQYF
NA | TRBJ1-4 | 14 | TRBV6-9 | CASSYGAGREKLFF
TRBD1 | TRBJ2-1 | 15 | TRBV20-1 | CSALTGTGLYNEQFF
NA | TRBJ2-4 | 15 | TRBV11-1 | CASSSPIVAKNIQYF
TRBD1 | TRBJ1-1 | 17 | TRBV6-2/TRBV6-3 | CASSFVVGTGMNTEAFF
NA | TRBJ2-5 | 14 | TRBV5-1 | CASSPGRGLETQYF
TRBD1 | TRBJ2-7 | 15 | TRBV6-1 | CAISAQDRPSYEQYF
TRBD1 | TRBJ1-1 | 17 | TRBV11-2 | CASSALTGGLGYTEAFF
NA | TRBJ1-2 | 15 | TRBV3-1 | CASSLKGLPYYGYTF
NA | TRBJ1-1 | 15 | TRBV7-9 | CASSFPVGRDTEAFF
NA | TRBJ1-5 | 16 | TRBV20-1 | CSAREPDGQSYQPQHF
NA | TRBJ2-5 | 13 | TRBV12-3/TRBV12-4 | CASSLPGWETQYF
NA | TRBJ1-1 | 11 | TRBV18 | CASSPGEGAFF
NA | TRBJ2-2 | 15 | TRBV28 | CASSLGGGLTGELFF
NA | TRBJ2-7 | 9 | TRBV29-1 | CDGNYEQYF
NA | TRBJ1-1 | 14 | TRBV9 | CASSVGDGNTEAFF
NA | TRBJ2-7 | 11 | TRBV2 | CASMWTYEQYF
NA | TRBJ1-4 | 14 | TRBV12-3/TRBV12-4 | CASSLNGQSGKLFF
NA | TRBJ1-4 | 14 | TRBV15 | CATLDTRGNEKLFF
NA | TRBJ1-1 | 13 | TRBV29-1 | CSAFLGEWTEAFF
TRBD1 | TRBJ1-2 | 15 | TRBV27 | CASSLSPRQGGGYTF